Listed below are T cell receptor beta chains from one sample, sequenced in a study of siplizumab effects on memory and regulatory T cells. The repertoire was sequenced with immunoSEQ multiplex PCR; TCRdb's copy has only in-frame clones and lacks some. The sample has about 70,000 clones, 88% seen once. The sequencing input was Tregs sorted from blood. The source is a human donor in good health. Each CDR3 is given with its conserved first and last residue. D genes are given only for firm matches. The size entry is marked missing in some rows and otherwise reads once, few, many or a size class.

clone_size,v_call,j_call,d_call,cdr3_nt,cdr3_aa
NA,TRBV29-1,TRBJ1-1,NA,TGCAGCGTTGAAGGGGCTCGAATGAACACTGAAGCTTTCTTT,CSVEGARMNTEAFF
NA,TRBV10-3,TRBJ1-5,TRBD1,TGTGCCATCAGTGGGACAGGGTCCACTCAGCCCCAGCATTTT,CAISGTGSTQPQHF
NA,TRBV4-2,TRBJ2-1,TRBD2,TGTGCCAGCAGCCAAGGTGGGTTTGCGGGAGGGAAGAATGAGCAGTTCTTC,CASSQGGFAGGKNEQFF
NA,TRBV5-1,TRBJ2-3,TRBD2,TGCGCCAGTAGCGGGAGGGCGACAGATACGCAGTATTTT,CASSGRATDTQYF
NA,TRBV6-6,TRBJ2-4,TRBD2,TGTGCCAGCATATCAGCGGGAGGGTGGGGGTACATTCAGTACTTC,CASISAGGWGYIQYF
NA,TRBV28,TRBJ1-5,NA,TGTGCCAGCAGTTTTAGCAATCAACCCCAGCATTTT,CASSFSNQPQHF
NA,TRBV6-1,TRBJ1-4,NA,TGTGCCAGCAGACCCGTCCGCAGGGCGTATGAAAAACTGTTTTTT,CASRPVRRAYEKLFF
NA,TRBV27,TRBJ2-3,NA,TGTGCCAGCAGCCCGGTACGTCGGGACTTGACGGATACGCAGTATTTT,CASSPVRRDLTDTQYF
once,TRBV2,TRBJ2-3,NA,TGTGCCAGCAGTGAAGCGTTTATTTCGGAGGGGTTAAGGGATACGCAGTATTTT,CASSEAFISEGLRDTQYF
NA,TRBV18,TRBJ2-7,TRBD1,TGTGCCAGCTCACGCACCGGGACAGGGGTCTACGAGCAGTACTTC,CASSRTGTGVYEQYF
medium-sized,TRBV9,TRBJ2-3,TRBD2,TGTGCCAGCAGCGTAGTGGGACTAGCGGCAGATACGCAGTATTTT,CASSVVGLAADTQYF
NA,TRBV2,TRBJ2-3,TRBD1,TGTGCCAGCAGTGAGATGGACAGGGGCCCAGATACGCAGTATTTT,CASSEMDRGPDTQYF
NA,TRBV27,TRBJ1-4,NA,TGTGCCAGCATGCTGGTGGAAAAACTGTTTTTT,CASMLVEKLFF
NA,TRBV23-1,TRBJ1-4,TRBD1,TGCGCCAGCAGTCTTATCAGGGGGATCGAAAAACTGTTTTTT,CASSLIRGIEKLFF
NA,TRBV25-1,TRBJ1-3,NA,TGTGCCACCAAGACAGGTGGAAACACCATATATTTT,CATKTGGNTIYF
NA,TRBV19,TRBJ2-1,NA,TGTGCCAGTAGTACCCCGGGGTTGAGGTCCTTAGAGCAGTTCTTC,CASSTPGLRSLEQFF
NA,TRBV4-2,TRBJ1-2,NA,TGTGCCAGCAGCCCCCTTGGGAGGAATGGCTACACCTTC,CASSPLGRNGYTF
once,TRBV10-3,TRBJ2-1,NA,TGTGCCATCAGTGAGCGGGGCCAGGGTAGCGCTTACAATGAGCAGTTCTTC,CAISERGQGSAYNEQFF
NA,TRBV20-1,TRBJ2-7,NA,TGCAGTGCCACTTTTAGTGACGAGCAGTACTTC,CSATFSDEQYF
once,TRBV25-1,TRBJ1-2,TRBD1,TGTGCCAGCAGTTCCGGGACAGGGAGTCGGGGCTACACCTTC,CASSSGTGSRGYTF
NA,TRBV29-1,TRBJ1-2,NA,TGCAGCGTCGGGGGGGGGCCTAACTATGGCTACACCTTC,CSVGGGPNYGYTF
NA,TRBV10-3,TRBJ2-3,TRBD2,TGTGCCATCAGTGAGTTAGGGACTAGCGGGACAGATACGCAGTATTTT,CAISELGTSGTDTQYF
NA,TRBV6-1,TRBJ2-6,TRBD1,TGTGCCAGCAGTGAGGGACAGGCGTTATTCTCTGGGGCCAACGTCCTGACTTTC,CASSEGQALFSGANVLTF
NA,TRBV4-1,TRBJ2-1,TRBD2,TGCGCCAGCAGCCAAGGGGTAGGGACTATCAACAATGAGCAGTTCTTC,CASSQGVGTINNEQFF
once,TRBV4-2,TRBJ2-6,NA,TGTGCCAGCAGCCACTCTAGCTCTGGGGCCAACGTCCTGACTTTC,CASSHSSSGANVLTF
once,TRBV7-9,TRBJ2-5,NA,TGTGCCAGCAGCTTGCTGAAAGAGACCCAGTACTTC,CASSLLKETQYF
once,TRBV9,TRBJ2-5,NA,TGTGCCAGCAGCCCACGATCGCCGGGACTCTTACAAGAGACCCAGTACTTC,CASSPRSPGLLQETQYF
NA,TRBV28,TRBJ2-3,NA,TGTGCCAGCAGTCCTCTAGGAGCAGGGACAGATACGCAGTATTTT,CASSPLGAGTDTQYF
once,TRBV18,TRBJ1-2,NA,TGTGCCAGCTCACCACAGCAGGGCGGTGGCTACACCTTC,CASSPQQGGGYTF
NA,TRBV6-6,TRBJ2-2,NA,TGTGCCAGCAGCACGTCTCGGACAGCCGGGGAGCTGTTTTTT,CASSTSRTAGELFF
once,TRBV7-9,TRBJ2-2,NA,TGTGCCAGCAGCTTTGGTGGACCACTCAACTTCACCGGGGAGCTGTTTTTT,CASSFGGPLNFTGELFF
once,TRBV19,TRBJ1-1,NA,TGTGCCAGTAGCAATAGGGGATGGACTGAAGCTTTCTTT,CASSNRGWTEAFF
NA,TRBV2,TRBJ1-4,NA,TGTGCCAGCAAACCGGGACACACTAATGAAAAACTGTTTTTT,CASKPGHTNEKLFF